These T cell receptor beta chains were read from a single sample in a study of blood T cells in healthy people across ages. Via MiXCR, TCRdb re-called the 5' RACE reads, giving one row per CDR3 protein. The repertoire holds roughly 1.6 million distinct CDR3 sequences, 30% to 40% seen once, with about 11% in the top ten. The material sequenced was blood. These TCRs come from a woman in her twenties or thirties in good health. Each CDR3 is given with its conserved first and last residue. A D gene is named only where the DNA matches it firmly. Expanded clones are given a class, and other clones once, few, many or no size at all.

TRBV10-1	TRBJ2-1	NA	14	NA	TGCGCCAGCGGTGAGTCAGGGACCCACAATGAGCAGTTCTTC	CASGESGTHNEQFF
TRBV20-1	TRBJ2-5	few	13	NA	TGCAGTGCTAAAAGGGGGGGCCAGCAGACCCAGTACTTC	CSAKRGGQQTQYF
TRBV7-8	TRBJ2-1	NA	17	NA	TGTGCCAGCAGCTTAGCCCTAACGGGAGTATCCAACAATGAGCAGTTCTTC	CASSLALTGVSNNEQFF
TRBV6-1	TRBJ1-1	NA	15	NA	TGTGCCAGCTTGCCCCGAGCAGGGTTGAACACTGAAGCTTTCTTT	CASLPRAGLNTEAFF
TRBV18	TRBJ2-3	NA	16	NA	TGTGCCAGCTCACCGCTTGGAGCAGGGTACACAGATACGCAGTATTTT	CASSPLGAGYTDTQYF
TRBV20-1	TRBJ2-3	few	16	NA	TGCAGTGCTAGAGAAGTTGGCGCATGGAGCACAGATACGCAGTATTTT	CSAREVGAWSTDTQYF
TRBV2	TRBJ2-7	many	15	TRBD2	TGTGCCAGCAGTCCCCGGGGAGGGGTAGGGTACGAGCAGTACTTC	CASSPRGGVGYEQYF
TRBV7-3	TRBJ2-1	once	15	NA	TGTGCCAGCAGCTTAACAGCGGATCCCTACAATGAGCAGTTCTTC	CASSLTADPYNEQFF
TRBV20-1	TRBJ1-1	NA	14	NA	TGCAGTGCAGCCCGACAGGATTTGGGCACTGAAGCTTTCTTT	CSAARQDLGTEAFF
TRBV6-1	TRBJ2-4	NA	19	TRBD2	TGTGCCAGCAGTGAATCGGTAGCGGGAGGAGGGAGGGCCAAAAACATTCAGTACTTC	CASSESVAGGGRAKNIQYF